The T cell receptor (beta chain) described here comes from a study of identical twins. Findings and limits, study-wide: Out-of-frame alpha sequences common to twins were enriched for low generation probability. Donors were not followed over many years; analysis was cross-sectional.

Trimming shortened V by 4 bases and J by 0 bases, and 11 bases separated the two germline ends. Germline CDR1 and CDR2: SGHRS and YFSETQ. The length of the CDR3 is 15 residues. This clonotype showed up many times. Antigen specificity is unknown. Template switching added a universal primer site; cDNA carried unique molecular identifiers. MiXCR was run by TCRdb on the 5' RACE reads, yielding one entry per CDR3 protein. The sample lists a few hundred thousand distinct CDR3 sequences, less than 9% occurring once. The sample also formed part of further work on yellow fever vaccine responses in identical twins. As that study records: As reported, the vaccine T cell response of twins seemed partly convergent and partly personalized.

Input material: memory (CD45RO+) T cells sorted from blood. The gene calls are TRBV5-1 and TRBJ1-3; no reliable D call. The clonotype originates from a young woman in good health. For the CDR3, the DNA is TGCGCCAGCAGCATACCGACCGACTCTGGAAACACCATATATTTT. Translating gives CASSIPTDSGNTIYF. The variable domain in full, with the rest retrieved from reference TRBV5-1 and TRBJ1-3, is KAGVTQTPRYLIKTRGQQVTLSCSPISGHRSVSWYQQTPGQGLQFLFEYFSETQRNKGNFPGRFSGRQFSNSRSEMNVSTLELGDSALYLCASSIPTDSGNTIYFGEGSWLTVV.